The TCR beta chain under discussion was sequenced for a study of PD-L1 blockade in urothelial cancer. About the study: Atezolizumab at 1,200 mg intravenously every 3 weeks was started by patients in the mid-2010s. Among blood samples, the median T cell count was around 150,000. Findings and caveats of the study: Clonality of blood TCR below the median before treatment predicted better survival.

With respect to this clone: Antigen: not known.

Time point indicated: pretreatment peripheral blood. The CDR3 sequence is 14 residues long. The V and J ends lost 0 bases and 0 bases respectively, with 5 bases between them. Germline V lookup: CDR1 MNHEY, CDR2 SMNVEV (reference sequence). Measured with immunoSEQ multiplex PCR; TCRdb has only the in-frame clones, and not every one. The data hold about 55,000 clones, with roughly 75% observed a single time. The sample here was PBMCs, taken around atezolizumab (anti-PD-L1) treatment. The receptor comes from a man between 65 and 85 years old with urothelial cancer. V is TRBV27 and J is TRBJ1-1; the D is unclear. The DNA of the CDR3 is TGTGCCAGCAGTTTATCCGGAGTGAACACTGAAGCTTTCTTT. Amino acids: CASSLSGVNTEAFF.